These 18 T cell receptor beta chains originate from one sample sequenced in a study of beta chain features in type 1 diabetes. cDNA synthesis used the whole RNA isolate, giving expressed TCRB sequences. Profiling relied on immunoSEQ multiplex PCR, and the TCRdb table lists in-frame clones only, not all of them. The sample has 300,000 to 400,000 clones; roughly 8% are singletons. Sequenced input: central memory CD4+ T cells from blood. The receptors originated from a woman between 18 and 30 years old in good health.

This chain uses TRBV6-5 with TRBJ2-1; D remains ambiguous. Germline assignment: CDR1 MNHEY and CDR2 SVGAGI. This CDR3 spans 15 amino acids. Trimming pared 7 bases from V and 0 bases from J, leaving 13 bases between. The CDR3 coding sequence is TGTGCCAGCACTCCCGGGTTGGGCTCCTACAATGAGCAGTTCTTC. As protein: CASTPGLGSYNEQFF.

This clone was seen a handful of times. The chain uses TRBV9 and TRBJ1-2; possible D gene TRBD1, 5 bases. From germline, CDR1 is SGDLS and CDR2 YYNGEE. The CDR3 consists of 14 residues. Trimming took off 4 bases at V and 4 bases at J, with 14 bases between the two ends. In nucleotides, the CDR3 is TGTGCCAGCAGCACCCAACCGGGACCCTATGGCTACACCTTC. It is translated as CASSTQPGPYGYTF.

In this sample, this clone turned up a few times. The chain employs TRBV18 and TRBJ1-1, with D perhaps matching TRBD1 (5 bases). Germline CDR1 is KGHSH and CDR2 is LQKENI. V was clipped by 2 bases and J by 6 bases, with 13 bases between them. This CDR3 has 14 amino acids. The DNA for the CDR3 is TGTGCCAGCTCACCAAGGGACGGAATTGCTGAAGCTTTCTTT. This translates into CASSPRDGIAEAFF.

This rearrangement joins TRBV28 to TRBJ2-5; no definite D call. CDR3 length: 14 amino acids. Germline values: CDR1 MDHEN, CDR2 SYDVKM. The V end was cut by 3 bases, the J end by 2 bases, with 10 bases between. CDR3 sequence reads: CASSFRDGQETQYF. Written as DNA, the CDR3 is TGTGCCAGCAGTTTCAGAGACGGACAAGAGACCCAGTACTTC.

This clone was counted a few times. CDR3 sequence: CASSLMGQGNTGELFF. For the CDR3, the DNA is TGTGCCAGCAGCTTGATGGGACAGGGGAACACCGGGGAGCTGTTTTTT. The J gene is TRBJ2-2, the V gene TRBV5-6; 9 bases fit TRBD1. CDR1 is SGHDT and CDR2 is YYEEEE in the germline V gene. V lost 1 base, J lost 1 base, and 2 bases stayed unmatched. The CDR3 loop spans 16 amino acids. Combining the CDR3 with reference TRBV5-6 and TRBJ2-2 gives the whole variable domain DAGVTQSPTHLIKTRGQQVTLRCSPKSGHDTVSWYQQALGQGPQFIFQYYEEEERQRGNFPDRFSGHQFPNYSSELNVNALLLGDSALYLCASSLMGQGNTGELFFGEGSRLTVL.

This clone has a handful of counts. This chain links TRBV4-1 with TRBJ2-5; D is possibly TRBD1 (6 bases). The V end lost 0 bases, the J end lost 1 base, and 9 bases lay between the germline ends. The V gene's germline CDR1 is MGHRA and CDR2 YSYEKL. The CDR3 length is 15 residues. The CDR3 region is CASSQDADSQETQYF. The CDR3 DNA follows: TGCGCCAGCAGCCAAGATGCGGACAGCCAAGAGACCCAGTACTTC.

Only a few counts were recorded for this clone. The V and J genes are TRBV28 and TRBJ2-7, with 7 bases that match TRBD1. After removal of 5 bases from V and 8 bases from J, the junction contained 6 bases not matched to a gene. The CDR3 contains 12 residues. Germline loops: CDR1 MDHEN, CDR2 SYDVKM. The CDR3 DNA sequence: TGTGCCAGCAGTCAGGGACAGAAGAAGCAGTACTTC. Its protein is CASSQGQKKQYF.

The chain couples TRBV10-2 to TRBJ1-5; the match to TRBD1 covers 9 bases. The ends lost 7 bases at V and 7 bases at J; junction bases unmatched: 8. The germline CDR1 and CDR2 sequences are WSHSY and SAAADI. The CDR3 consists of 14 residues. The DNA of the CDR3 is TGCGCCAGCAAGCCGGGACAGGGCTACCAGCCCCAGCATTTT. This gives the protein CASKPGQGYQPQHF.

The chain is built from TRBV4-1 and TRBJ2-3; 7 positions agree with TRBD1. V shed 6 bases, J shed 3 bases, and the junction held 9 bases outside the gene matches. The germline gives CDR1 MGHRA, CDR2 YSYEKL. The CDR3 is made up of 15 amino acids. In nucleotides, the CDR3 is TGCGCCAGCAGAGAGAGGGACAGCGAGACAGATACGCAGTATTTT. Residues: CASRERDSETDTQYF.

The chain joins TRBV7-2 to TRBJ2-2, with D uncertain. Per the germline V gene, CDR1 is SGHTA and CDR2 is FQGNSA. The CDR3 is 13 amino acids. V was pared by 4 bases and J by 6 bases, with 9 bases between. The DNA for the CDR3 is TGTGCCAGCAGCTACACTAACCCCGGGGAGCTGTTTTTT. It translates to CASSYTNPGELFF.

V is TRBV29-1 and J is TRBJ2-3; 12 positions match TRBD2. The germline CDR1 and CDR2 sequences are SQVTM and ANQGSEA. This CDR3 comprises 14 residues. The V gene end was trimmed by 8 bases and the J gene end by 6 bases; junction bases not matched to a gene: 9. The DNA of the CDR3 is TGCAGCTCCTCCGGGACTAGCGGGTATGATACGCAGTATTTT. Translation gives CSSSGTSGYDTQYF.

This clone turned up a few times. V and J are TRBV30 and TRBJ2-7; maybe TRBD2 (6 bases). The CDR3 has 16 amino acids. Trimming stripped 4 bases from V and 4 bases from J, with 23 bases between. Germline CDR1 reads GTSNPN; CDR2 reads SVGIG (reference sequence). Here the CDR3 reads CAWTDQRDCTGYEQYF. CDR3 bases: TGTGCCTGGACCGACCAAAGGGACTGCACCGGTTACGAGCAGTACTTC.

This clone was found a few times. This chain links TRBV7-9 with TRBJ2-1; TRBD2 matches 7 bases. V shed 1 base, J shed 4 bases, and the junction held 4 bases outside the gene matches. Germline loops: CDR1 SEHNR, CDR2 FQNEAQ (reference sequence). The CDR3 loop spans 15 amino acids. The CDR3 protein is CASSLGGTKYNEQFF. DNA for the CDR3: TGTGCCAGCAGCTTAGGCGGGACTAAATACAATGAGCAGTTCTTC. Based on the CDR3 plus reference TRBV7-9 and TRBJ2-1, the full variable domain is DTGVSQNPRHKITKRGQNVTFRCDPISEHNRLYWYRQTLGQGPEFLTYFQNEAQLEKSRLLSDRFSAERPKGSFSTLEIQRTEQGDSAMYLCASSLGGTKYNEQFFGPGTRLTVL.

Only a few counts were recorded for this clone. The chain carries TRBV7-2 and TRBJ2-1; TRBD2 is a possible D gene (5 bases). The V and J ends lost 5 bases and 10 bases respectively, with 9 bases between them. The CDR3 sequence is 11 residues long. CDR1 and CDR2 (germline): SGHTA, FQGNSA. The CDR3 bases are TGTGCCAGCAGCGTCACTAGGGAGCAGTTCTTC. Its protein is CASSVTREQFF.

The gene calls are TRBV7-8 and TRBJ1-5; D unresolved. Per the germline V gene, CDR1 is SGHVS and CDR2 is FQNEAQ. The ends were cut back, 1 base at V and 3 bases at J, with 7 bases in the middle. This CDR3 contains 14 residues. This CDR3 is CASSLGSYNQPQHF. CDR3 bases: TGTGCCAGCAGCTTAGGATCCTACAATCAGCCCCAGCATTTT.

The chain links TRBV28 to TRBJ2-7, with 9 positions matching TRBD1. CDR1 is MDHEN and CDR2 is SYDVKM in the germline V gene. Trimming removed 4 bases from V and 5 bases from J; junction bases left unmatched: 9. The CDR3 runs to 15 residues. The DNA of the CDR3 is TGTGCCAGCAGTTCTTCCGGGACAGGGTTCCACGAGCAGTACTTC. Amino acids: CASSSSGTGFHEQYF.

This chain links TRBV29-1 with TRBJ1-1; no clear D. The CDR3 is 12 residues long. The V end was cut by 7 bases, the J end by 1 base, with 10 bases between. Germline V gene lookup returns CDR1 SQVTM and CDR2 ANQGSEA. In DNA, the CDR3 is TGCAGCGCCCAAAAAAGGAACACTGAAGCTTTCTTT. This sequence encodes CSAQKRNTEAFF. Full variable domain (missing parts from reference TRBV29-1 and TRBJ1-1): SAVISQKPSRDICQRGTSLTIQCQVDSQVTMMFWYRQQPGQSLTLIATANQGSEATYESGFVIDKFPISRPNLTFSTLTVSNMSPEDSSIYLCSAQKRNTEAFFGQGTRLTVV.

This clone was counted a few times. V and J are TRBV5-6 and TRBJ2-4; D gene unclear. This CDR3 spans 15 amino acids. V lost 3 bases and J 5 bases, leaving 15 bases between the germline ends. Germline V gives CDR1 SGHDT, CDR2 YYEEEE. CDR3 sequence: CASSYAPTAQNIQYF. CDR3 in DNA: TGTGCCAGCAGCTATGCTCCCACAGCTCAAAACATTCAGTACTTC.